This T cell receptor (beta chain) was observed in a study of CD8 T cells in ankylosing spondylitis. Study conclusions and caveats: What appeared characteristic of ankylosing spondylitis blood was a TCR beta motif of fewer than ten highly homologous variants. In synovial fluid and blood from reactive arthritis, some motif variants were previously reported. Reports say disease-linked clones showed up significantly more in matched ankylosing spondylitis synovial fluid.

The CDR3 is 14 residues long. The V gene's germline CDR1 is SGHRS and CDR2 YFSETQ. After removal of 5 bases from V and 6 bases from J, the junction contained 6 bases not matched to a gene. Scientists made TCR beta libraries using quantitative 5'-RACE with molecular barcodes. TCRdb reprocessed the 5' RACE reads via MiXCR and lists one record per CDR3 protein. The sample contains some 700,000 distinct CDR3 sequences, 15% to 20% of which appear only once. This clonotype was detected only a few times. Its target is unknown. Sequences were obtained from blood, either unsorted or a sorted T cell fraction (not recorded which). The clonotype comes from a male donor with ankylosing spondylitis. V is TRBV5-1 and J is TRBJ2-1; 9 bases are a match to TRBD1. The CDR3 region is CASSSGTGINEQFF. The CDR3 DNA sequence: TGCGCCAGCAGTTCCGGGACAGGGATCAATGAGCAGTTCTTC.